The TCR beta chain described here comes from a study of CD8+ T cells in alopecia areata. In the study overall: Twice daily, treated patients received 5 to 10 mg of oral tofacitinib. Study-level points and caveats: Clonality exceeded that of normal scalp in lesional scalp, most notably in alopecia totalis/universalis. Significant decreases in scalp clonality and expanded CD8+ clones followed tofacitinib treatment.

CDR1 is LGHNA, CDR2 YNFKEQ, per germline. The V gene end was trimmed by 0 bases and the J gene end by 5 bases; junction bases not matched to a gene: 5. This CDR3 contains 16 residues. This sample's treatment: oral pan-JAK inhibitor, 5-10 mg twice daily. Sorted out of PBMCs were CD4+ T cells and CD8+ T cells. For this clone: Its antigen is unknown.

Following extraction, RNA underwent reverse transcription to cDNA, which served as the sequencing template. Here immunoSEQ multiplex PCR was the method, and the copy in TCRdb shows in-frame clones only, minus some. The sample comprises fewer than 200,000 clones, about 60% of which are singletons, and roughly an eighth rests with the top ten. This TCR came from a human donor with alopecia areata. The J gene is TRBJ1-5, the V gene TRBV4-2; the match to TRBD1 covers 9 bases. Sequenced here: CD8+ T cells sorted from blood, sampled at week 24, from a patient treated with tofacitinib. The CDR3 protein is CASSQEFGQGHQPQHF. The DNA for the CDR3 is TGTGCCAGCAGCCAAGAATTCGGACAGGGGCATCAGCCCCAGCATTTT.